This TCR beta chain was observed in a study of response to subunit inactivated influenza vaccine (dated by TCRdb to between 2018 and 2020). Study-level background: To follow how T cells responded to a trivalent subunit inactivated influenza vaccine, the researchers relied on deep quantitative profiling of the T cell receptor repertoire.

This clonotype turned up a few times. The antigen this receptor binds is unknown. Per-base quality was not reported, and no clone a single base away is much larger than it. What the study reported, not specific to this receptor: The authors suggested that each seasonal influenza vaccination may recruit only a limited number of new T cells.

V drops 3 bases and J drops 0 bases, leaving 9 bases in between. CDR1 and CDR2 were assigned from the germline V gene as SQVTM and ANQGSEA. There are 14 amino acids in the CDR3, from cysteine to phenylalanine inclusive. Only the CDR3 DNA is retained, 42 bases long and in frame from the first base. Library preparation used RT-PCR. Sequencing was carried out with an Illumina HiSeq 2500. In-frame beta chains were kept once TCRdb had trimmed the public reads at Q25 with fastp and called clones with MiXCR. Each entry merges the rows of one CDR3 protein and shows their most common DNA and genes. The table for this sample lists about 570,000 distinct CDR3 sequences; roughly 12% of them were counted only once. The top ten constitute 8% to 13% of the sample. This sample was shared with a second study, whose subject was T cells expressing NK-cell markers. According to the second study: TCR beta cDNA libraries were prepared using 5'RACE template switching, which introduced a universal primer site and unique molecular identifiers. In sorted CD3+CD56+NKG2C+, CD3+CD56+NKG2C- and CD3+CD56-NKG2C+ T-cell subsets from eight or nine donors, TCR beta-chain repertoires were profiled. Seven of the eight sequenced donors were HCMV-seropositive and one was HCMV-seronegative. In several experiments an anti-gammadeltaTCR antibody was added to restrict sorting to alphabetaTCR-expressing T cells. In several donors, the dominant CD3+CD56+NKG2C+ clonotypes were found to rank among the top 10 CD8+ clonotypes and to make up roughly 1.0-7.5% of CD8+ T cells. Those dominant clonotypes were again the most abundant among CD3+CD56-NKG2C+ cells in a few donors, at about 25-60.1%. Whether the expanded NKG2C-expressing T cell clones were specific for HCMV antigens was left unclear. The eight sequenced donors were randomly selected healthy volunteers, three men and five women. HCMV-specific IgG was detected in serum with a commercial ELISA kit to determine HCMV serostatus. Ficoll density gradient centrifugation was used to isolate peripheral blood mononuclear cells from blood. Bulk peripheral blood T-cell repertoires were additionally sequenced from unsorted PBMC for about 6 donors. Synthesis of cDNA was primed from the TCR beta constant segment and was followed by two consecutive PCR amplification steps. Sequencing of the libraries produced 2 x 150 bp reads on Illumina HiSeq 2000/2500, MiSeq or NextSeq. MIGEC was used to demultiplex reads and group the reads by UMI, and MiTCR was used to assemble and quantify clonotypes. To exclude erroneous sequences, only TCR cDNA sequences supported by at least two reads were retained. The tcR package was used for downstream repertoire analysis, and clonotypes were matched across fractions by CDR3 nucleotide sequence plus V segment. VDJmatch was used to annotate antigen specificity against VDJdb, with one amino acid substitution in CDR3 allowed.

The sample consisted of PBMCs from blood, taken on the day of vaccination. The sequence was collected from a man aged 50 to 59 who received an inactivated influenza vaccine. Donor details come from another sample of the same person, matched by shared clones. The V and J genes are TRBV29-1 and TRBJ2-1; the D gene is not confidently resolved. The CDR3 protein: CSVEHRASYNEQFF. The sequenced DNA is TGCAGCGTTGAGCATAGGGCCTCCTACAATGAGCAGTTCTTC.